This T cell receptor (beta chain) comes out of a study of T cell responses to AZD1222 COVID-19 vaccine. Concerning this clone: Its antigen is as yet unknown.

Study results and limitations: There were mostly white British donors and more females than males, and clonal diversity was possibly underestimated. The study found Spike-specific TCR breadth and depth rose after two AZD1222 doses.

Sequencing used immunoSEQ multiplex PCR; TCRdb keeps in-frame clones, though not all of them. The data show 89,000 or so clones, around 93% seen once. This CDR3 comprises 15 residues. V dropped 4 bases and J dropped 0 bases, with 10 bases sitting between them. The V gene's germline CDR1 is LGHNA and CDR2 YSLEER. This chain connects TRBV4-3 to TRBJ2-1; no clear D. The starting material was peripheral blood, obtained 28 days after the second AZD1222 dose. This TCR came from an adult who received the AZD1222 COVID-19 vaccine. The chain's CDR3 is CASSLDTSSYNEQFF. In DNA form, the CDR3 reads TGCGCCAGCAGCCTCGATACGAGCTCCTACAATGAGCAGTTCTTC.